This section outlines one TCR beta chain sequence together with its context. These data are taken from a study of blood T cell repertoires in COVID-19. The repertoire was sequenced with immunoSEQ multiplex PCR; TCRdb's copy has only in-frame clones and lacks some. In the table there are about 61,000 clones, roughly 84% of which are singletons. This CDR3 has 15 amino acids. Germline V gives CDR1 SGHNT, CDR2 YYREEE (reference sequence). Trimming removed 4 bases from V and 3 bases from J, with 16 bases in between. This TCR was sampled from a woman in her 70s with acute or convalescent COVID-19. V is TRBV5-4 and J is TRBJ1-2; D may be TRBD1 (6 bases). Sample: peripheral blood. The CDR3, as DNA: TGTGCCAGCAGCCTGGCACAGGGACCACACTATGGCTACACCTTC. This translates into CASSLAQGPHYGYTF.